This T cell receptor beta chain was sequenced for a study of T cells after yellow fever vaccination. About the research overall: Fractions containing few cells were prepared with SMART-Seq v4 Ultra Low Input.

There are many counts of this clonotype. What it recognizes is unknown. With 1 base removed from V and 0 bases from J, the gap between germline ends came to 9 bases. Germline loops: CDR1 DFQATT, CDR2 SNEGSKA (reference sequence). The CDR3 has 15 residues. TCRdb fed the 5' RACE reads into MiXCR, producing one record per CDR3 protein. The sample has roughly 250,000 distinct CDR3 sequences; 10% to 15% are singletons. Study outcomes and limitations: It was a small share of clonotypes that appeared in both CD4 and CD8 compartments. Researchers cautioned that FACS-sorted repertoires could harbor abundant clonotypes contaminating from the bulk population. Weaker, the secondary response had a peak occurring faster, on day 5 versus 15.

Sequenced material: CD4+ T cells sorted from PBMCs, taken 45 days after the yellow fever booster vaccination. This receptor was obtained from a young man who received the YFV17D yellow fever vaccine. The gene calls are TRBV20-1 and TRBJ2-2, with a tentative D call TRBD2 (6 bases). This chain's CDR3 is CSARVGGPNTGELFF. The DNA for the CDR3 is TGCAGTGCTAGAGTGGGGGGACCGAACACCGGGGAGCTGTTTTTT.